This TCR beta chain appears in the sequencing data of a study of identifying expanded T cells in peripheral blood. Germline trimming cut 7 bases from V and 9 bases from J; bases unmatched to any gene: 19. This CDR3 comprises 16 residues. Looked up from germline, CDR1 is SQVTM and CDR2 is ANQGSEA. In this sample, this clone turned up once. The antigen remains unidentified. Whole-study findings and limits: Clone count variance between approximately two-week samples rose with total template count.

Sequenced by immunoSEQ multiplex PCR; TCRdb stores in-frame clones only, minus some. Of 70,000 to 100,000 clones in the sample, approximately 90% were seen once. This rearrangement joins TRBV29-1 to TRBJ2-1; 9 bases agree with TRBD2. The source material was blood. This sequence originates from a person aged 18-69 years in good health. Written as DNA, the CDR3 is TGCAGCGCCCCCCGAGGACGGATAGCGGGGGAGGGTGAGCAGTTCTTC. It yields the protein CSAPRGRIAGEGEQFF.